Each of the 2 T cell receptor beta chains below was sequenced from the same sample in a study of shared clonotypes between healthy human individuals. Only in-frame clones appear in the TCRdb table, and some are missing; sequencing was by immunoSEQ multiplex PCR. The sample lists about 2,500,000 clones; 85% to 95% were seen once. Sequencing used naive CD4+ T cells sorted from blood. Subset meaning: CD45RA+ positively selected. The receptor set was obtained from a man younger than 35 in good health.

The J gene is TRBJ1-5, the V gene TRBV11-2; D is unresolved. The V end was cut by 0 bases, the J end by 4 bases, with 16 bases between. The CDR3 is 17 amino acids. Germline CDR1 reads SGHAT; CDR2 reads FQNNGV. The CDR3: CASSLDPHPLPNQPQHF. CDR3 coding DNA: TGTGCCAGCAGCTTAGATCCCCACCCCCTCCCGAATCAGCCCCAGCATTTT.

This sequence joins TRBV18 and TRBJ2-6; D possibly corresponds to TRBD2 (6 bases). V lost 3 bases and J 4 bases, leaving 16 bases between the germline ends. This CDR3 is built from 17 residues. Germline CDR1 is KGHSH and CDR2 is LQKENI. The CDR3 bases are TGTGCCAGCTCACCCGGGACTCATAGGACAGGGGCCAACGTCCTGACTTTC. It translates to CASSPGTHRTGANVLTF.